This T cell receptor beta chain originates from a study of T cell responses to AZD1222 COVID-19 vaccine. Turning to this clone: Its antigen is unidentified.

In germline, CDR1 is LGHDT, CDR2 YNNKEL (reference sequence). V was clipped by 3 bases and J by 7 bases, with 19 bases between them. This CDR3 comprises 16 residues. Pooled in the analysis were second doses at about 4 or about 12 weeks. Clones were read by immunoSEQ multiplex PCR, and TCRdb kept only the in-frame ones, dropping some. The sample gives about 120,000 clones, about 85% of which show up once; about 3% is in the top ten. Study-wide points: Clonal diversity was possibly underestimated; the donors were predominantly white British and more often female.

The chain has TRBV3-1 (or the pseudogene TRBV3-2) and TRBJ2-1, with no clear D. This specimen consisted of peripheral blood, obtained 28 days after the second AZD1222 dose. This clonotype was obtained from an adult who received the AZD1222 COVID-19 vaccine. The CDR3, as DNA: TGTGCCAGCAGCCACCGAAGGTCGGCTACCCTTAATGAGCAGTTCTTC. Amino acid sequence: CASSHRRSATLNEQFF.